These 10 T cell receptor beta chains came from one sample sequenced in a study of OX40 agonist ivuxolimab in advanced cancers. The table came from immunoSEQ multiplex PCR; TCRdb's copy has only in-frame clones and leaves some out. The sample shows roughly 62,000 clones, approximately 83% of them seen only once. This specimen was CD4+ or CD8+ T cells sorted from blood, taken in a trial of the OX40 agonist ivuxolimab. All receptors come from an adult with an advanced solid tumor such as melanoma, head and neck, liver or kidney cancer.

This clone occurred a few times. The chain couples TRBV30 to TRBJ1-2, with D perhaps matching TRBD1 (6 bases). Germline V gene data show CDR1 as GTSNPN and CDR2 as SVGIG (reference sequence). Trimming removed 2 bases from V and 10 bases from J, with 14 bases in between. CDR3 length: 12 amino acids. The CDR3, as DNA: TGTGCCTGGAGTCTTCAGACAGGACCCTACACCTTC. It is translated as CAWSLQTGPYTF.

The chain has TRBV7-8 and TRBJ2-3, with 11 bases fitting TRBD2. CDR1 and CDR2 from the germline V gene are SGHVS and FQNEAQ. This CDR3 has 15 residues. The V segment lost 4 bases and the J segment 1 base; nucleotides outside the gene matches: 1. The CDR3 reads CASSWGLAGTDTQYF. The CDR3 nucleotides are TGTGCCAGCAGCTGGGGACTAGCGGGCACAGATACGCAGTATTTT.

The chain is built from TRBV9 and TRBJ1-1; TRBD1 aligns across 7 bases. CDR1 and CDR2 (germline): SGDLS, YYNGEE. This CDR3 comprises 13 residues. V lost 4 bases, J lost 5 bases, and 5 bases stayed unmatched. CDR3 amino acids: CASSTTGETEAFF. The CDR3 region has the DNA TGTGCCAGCAGCACAACAGGGGAAACTGAAGCTTTCTTT.

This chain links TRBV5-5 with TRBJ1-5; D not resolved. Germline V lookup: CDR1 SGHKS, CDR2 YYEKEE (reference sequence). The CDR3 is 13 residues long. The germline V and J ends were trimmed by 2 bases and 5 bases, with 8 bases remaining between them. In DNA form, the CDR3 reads TGTGCCAGCAGCTTTCATCCAGATCAGCCCCAGCATTTT. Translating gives CASSFHPDQPQHF.

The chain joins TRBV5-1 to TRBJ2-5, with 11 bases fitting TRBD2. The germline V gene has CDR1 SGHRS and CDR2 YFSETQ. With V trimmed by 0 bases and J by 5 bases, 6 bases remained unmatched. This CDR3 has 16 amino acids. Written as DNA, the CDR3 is TGCGCCAGCAGCTTGGTAGCGGGGGGGCTCCAGGAGACCCAGTACTTC. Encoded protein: CASSLVAGGLQETQYF.

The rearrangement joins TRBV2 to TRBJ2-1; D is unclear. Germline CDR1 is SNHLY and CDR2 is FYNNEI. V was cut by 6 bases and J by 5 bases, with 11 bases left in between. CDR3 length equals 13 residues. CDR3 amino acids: CASRKTTNNEQFF. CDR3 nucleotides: TGTGCCAGCAGAAAGACAACAAACAATGAGCAGTTCTTC.

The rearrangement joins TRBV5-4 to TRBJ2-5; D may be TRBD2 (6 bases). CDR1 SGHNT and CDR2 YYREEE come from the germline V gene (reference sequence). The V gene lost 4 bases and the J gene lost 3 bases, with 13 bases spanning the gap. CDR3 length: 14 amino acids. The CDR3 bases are TGTGCCAGCAGCATACTTGGAGGGAAAGAGACCCAGTACTTC. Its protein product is CASSILGGKETQYF.

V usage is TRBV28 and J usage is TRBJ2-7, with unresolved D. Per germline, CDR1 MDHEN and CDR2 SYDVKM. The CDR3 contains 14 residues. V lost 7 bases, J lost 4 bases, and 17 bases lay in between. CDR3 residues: CASTIGLPEYEQYF. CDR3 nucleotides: TGTGCCAGCACAATCGGGCTGCCTGAGTACGAGCAGTACTTC.

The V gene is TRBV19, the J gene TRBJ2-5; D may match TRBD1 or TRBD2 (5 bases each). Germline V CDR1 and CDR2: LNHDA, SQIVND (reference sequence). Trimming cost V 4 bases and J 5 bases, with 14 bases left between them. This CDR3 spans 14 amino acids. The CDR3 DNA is TGTGCCAGTAGTACCCCACGGGGCGGGGAGACCCAGTACTTC. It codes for CASSTPRGGETQYF.

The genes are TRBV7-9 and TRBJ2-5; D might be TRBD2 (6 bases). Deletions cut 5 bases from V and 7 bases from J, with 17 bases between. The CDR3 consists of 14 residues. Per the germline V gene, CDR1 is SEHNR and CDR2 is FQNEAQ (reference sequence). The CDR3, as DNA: TGTGCCAGCAGCGCCCACGGGGGTCCGGGGACCCAGTACTTC. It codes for CASSAHGGPGTQYF.